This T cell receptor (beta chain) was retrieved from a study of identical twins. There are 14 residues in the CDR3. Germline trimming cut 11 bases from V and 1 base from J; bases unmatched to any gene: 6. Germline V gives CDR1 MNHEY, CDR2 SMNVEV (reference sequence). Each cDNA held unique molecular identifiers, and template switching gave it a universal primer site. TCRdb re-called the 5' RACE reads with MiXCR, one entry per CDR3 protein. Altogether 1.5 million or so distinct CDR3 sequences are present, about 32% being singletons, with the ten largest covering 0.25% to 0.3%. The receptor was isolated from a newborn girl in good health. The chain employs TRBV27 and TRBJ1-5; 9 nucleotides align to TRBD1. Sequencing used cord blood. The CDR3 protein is CAGDRDGSNQPQHF. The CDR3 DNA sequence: TGTGCCGGGGACAGGGATGGGAGCAATCAGCCCCAGCATTTT.